The table lists the clone carrying this TCR beta chain with many counts. Its antigen remains unidentified. These data come from a study of identical twins. The study, taken as a whole, reports: Abundant cord blood beta clonotypes carried fewer insertions; memory repertoires showed none.

Template switching added a universal primer binding site, and final cDNA carried unique molecular identifiers. Via MiXCR, TCRdb re-called the 5' RACE reads, giving one row per CDR3 protein. The sample lists fewer than 250,000 distinct CDR3 sequences, around a tenth seen once, with around 5% in the top ten. CDR1 is SGHRS and CDR2 is YFSETQ in the germline V gene. The CDR3 is 13 amino acids. With V trimmed by 4 bases and J by 3 bases, 2 bases remained unmatched. The origin of this receptor is a young woman in good health. The chain is built from TRBV5-1 and TRBJ1-1; 8 bases fit TRBD1. Sample: memory (CD45RO+) T cells sorted from blood. Here the CDR3 DNA reads TGCGCCAGCAGCCAGACAGGGGACACTGAAGCTTTCTTT. Translation gives CASSQTGDTEAFF.